This TCR beta chain was sequenced during a study of cytomegalovirus exposure and HLA in healthy donors. Study-wide results and caveats: When analyzed later, the rates of TCR association showed variation by HLA locus, with DRB1 the most and HLA-C the fewest.

Use of 60 Vbeta and 13 Jbeta primers characterized the PCR. Authors' processing steps: The authors later counted roughly 87 million unique TCR beta chains, approximately 12 million of them shared. TCRdb's copy holds only in-frame clones and misses some; the assay was immunoSEQ multiplex PCR. Clone size and the V and J calls come from that table; the DNA yielded D and trimming. Among roughly 140,000 clones listed, about 72% were seen once. Points on this clone: Its antigen remains unidentified.

All donors participated as healthy donors of bone marrow. Donors showed nominal health when sampled, although they likely had unrecorded immune exposures. Sequencing was performed on PBMCs. The TCR originated in a man aged 55 to 70 in good health and CMV-seronegative.

CDR3 nucleotides: TGCGCCAGCAGCCAACACGGGACTAGCGGGTCCTACGAGCAGTACTTC. Protein: CASSQHGTSGSYEQYF. The gene calls are TRBV4-1 and TRBJ2-7, with 12 bases matching TRBD2. The CDR3 loop spans 16 amino acids. The V and J ends lost 2 bases and 1 base, in that order; junction bases with no gene match: 3. In germline, CDR1 is MGHRA, CDR2 YSYEKL.